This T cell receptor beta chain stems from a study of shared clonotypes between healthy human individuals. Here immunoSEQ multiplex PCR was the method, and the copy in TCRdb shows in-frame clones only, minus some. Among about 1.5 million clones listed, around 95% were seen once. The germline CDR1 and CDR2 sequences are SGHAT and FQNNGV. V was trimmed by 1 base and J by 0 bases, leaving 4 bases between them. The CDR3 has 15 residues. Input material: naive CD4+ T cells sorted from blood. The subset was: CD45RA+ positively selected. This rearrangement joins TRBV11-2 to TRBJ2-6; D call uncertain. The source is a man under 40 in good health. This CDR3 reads CASSLGHSGANVLTF. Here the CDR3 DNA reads TGTGCCAGCAGCTTAGGGCACTCTGGGGCCAACGTCCTGACTTTC.